This is a list of T cell receptor beta chains from one sample in a study of shared clonotypes between healthy human individuals. Produced via immunoSEQ multiplex PCR; TCRdb's table is partial and in-frame only. The sample has 500,000 to 650,000 clones, just over 75% seen once; the top ten hold 12%. Sequenced sample: PBMCs. All receptors derive from a woman aged 40 to 49 in good health. Some clones in this sample may be carry-over from other donors' samples. CDR3s include the opening cysteine and the closing phenylalanine or tryptophan. A D gene is named only where the DNA matches it firmly. Clone size is not always given. Where it is, it says once, few, many or a class for expanded clones.

j_gene,v_gene,d_gene,abundance,CDR3nt,CDR3aa
TRBJ2-5,TRBV2,TRBD2,once,TGTGCCAGCAGTGAAGTAGCGGGAGGTGGCGAGACCCAGTACTTC,CASSEVAGGGETQYF
TRBJ2-1,TRBV6-5,TRBD2,.,TGTGCCAGCAGTTACTCGAGCGGGGGTGATTACAATGAGCAGTTCTTC,CASSYSSGGDYNEQFF
TRBJ2-2,TRBV19,.,.,TGTGCCAGTAGTCCAAGGGAGACTGGGACTACCGGGGAGCTGTTTTTT,CASSPRETGTTGELFF
TRBJ2-7,TRBV30,.,.,TGTGCCTGGAGTACCAAAGACAGATTGGGCTCCTACGAGCAGTACTTC,CAWSTKDRLGSYEQYF
TRBJ2-7,TRBV28,TRBD2,.,TGTGCCAGCAGCTTACTAGCGGGAGGGAGATACGAGCAGTACTTC,CASSLLAGGRYEQYF
TRBJ2-1,TRBV7-2,TRBD2,.,TGTGCCAGCAGCTCCCAGGGAGGGCCTAATAATGAGCAGTTCTTC,CASSSQGGPNNEQFF
TRBJ2-7,TRBV2,TRBD2,.,TGTGCCAGCAACCTGGGACTAGCGTCCTACGAGCAGTACTTC,CASNLGLASYEQYF
TRBJ2-1,TRBV2,.,.,TGTGCCAGCCGAAGGGGAGATGAGCAGTTCTTC,CASRRGDEQFF
TRBJ2-1,TRBV9,TRBD2,.,TGTGCCAGCAGCGTAGCTGCGGGAGGCCTCTACAATGAGCAGTTCTTC,CASSVAAGGLYNEQFF
TRBJ2-1,TRBV5-8,TRBD2,few,TGTGCCAGCAGCCATAGTCCCGGGACTAGCGGGAGTAGGTTTGAGCAGTTCTTC,CASSHSPGTSGSRFEQFF
TRBJ2-1,TRBV28,TRBD2,.,TGTGCCAGCAGTCGACCCGGGACTAGCGTCAATGAGCAGTTCTTC,CASSRPGTSVNEQFF
TRBJ2-7,TRBV27,.,.,TGTGCCAGCAGTTTATTCCAGGGCTCCTACGAGCAGTACTTC,CASSLFQGSYEQYF
TRBJ2-1,TRBV28,TRBD1,few,TGTGCCAGCAGCCGCCCGGACAGGGGGCGGAGGTACGATGAGCAGTTCTTC,CASSRPDRGRRYDEQFF
TRBJ2-7,TRBV5-6,TRBD2,few,TGTGCCAGCAGCTTGGTGCCTAGCGGGAGGAACTACGAGCAGTACTTC,CASSLVPSGRNYEQYF
TRBJ2-5,TRBV6-6,.,few,TGTGCCAGCAGTTACTTGGCGGCCAGCCAAGAGACCCAGTACTTC,CASSYLAASQETQYF
TRBJ2-1,TRBV7-7,TRBD1,few,TGTGCCAGCAGCTGGGGACAGGGTACGGGTGAGCAGTTCTTC,CASSWGQGTGEQFF
TRBJ1-3,TRBV9,.,.,TGTGCCAGCAGCGTAGGGACGGGGAACACCATATATTTT,CASSVGTGNTIYF
TRBJ1-4,TRBV30,.,.,TGTGCCTGGATGCCGGGAACTAATGAAAAACTGTTTTTT,CAWMPGTNEKLFF
TRBJ1-5,TRBV6-4,.,once,TGTGCCAGCAGTCCGGAGGTACGGCAGCCCCAGCATTTT,CASSPEVRQPQHF
TRBJ2-5,TRBV5-6,TRBD1,.,TGTGCCAGCGGGGCTTCCCGGACAGGGGGTGAGACCCAGTACTTC,CASGASRTGGETQYF
TRBJ2-3,TRBV7-8,.,.,TGTGCCAGCAGCTTTAACAGGGTGACTAGCTATCCAGATACGCAGTATTTT,CASSFNRVTSYPDTQYF
TRBJ1-2,TRBV28,.,.,TGTGCCAGCAGTTTATCGCCTTCGAGGATCGGAGGTAACTATGGCTACACCTTC,CASSLSPSRIGGNYGYTF
TRBJ1-2,TRBV7-2,.,many,TGTGCCAGCAGCCCGACCTATGACGGGTATGGCTACACCTTC,CASSPTYDGYGYTF
TRBJ1-1,TRBV5-1,.,many,TGCGCCAGCAGCCGGACTCAGGGGAACACTGAAGCTTTCTTT,CASSRTQGNTEAFF
TRBJ2-7,TRBV5-1,TRBD2,many,TGCGCCAGCAGCGGGACTAGCGGGAGTCGAGAGCAGTACTTC,CASSGTSGSREQYF
TRBJ2-5,TRBV5-1,TRBD1,.,TGCGCCAGCAGCAAGGGGACAGGACAAGAGACCCAGTACTTC,CASSKGTGQETQYF
TRBJ1-1,TRBV30,.,.,TGTGCCTGGAGGATTGTACAGGTCATGAACACTGAAGCTTTCTTT,CAWRIVQVMNTEAFF
TRBJ2-2,TRBV27,TRBD1,.,TGTGCCAGCAGTGCCGGGACAGGGCCCACCGGGGAGCTGTTTTTT,CASSAGTGPTGELFF
TRBJ2-4,TRBV18,.,.,TGTGCCAGCTTTGCCCCCCAGTGGAGCAAAAACATTCAGTACTTC,CASFAPQWSKNIQYF
TRBJ1-5,TRBV5-5,.,.,TGTGCCAGCAGCTTAGGTGGGGATCAGCCCCAGCATTTT,CASSLGGDQPQHF
TRBJ2-1,TRBV7-8,TRBD2,.,TGTGCCAGCAGCCCCCGACTAGCGGGTACCCATAGCTCCTACAATGAGCAGTTCTTC,CASSPRLAGTHSSYNEQFF
TRBJ2-7,TRBV28,.,.,TGTGCCAGCAGGACCGGGACACAGTCCTACGAGCAGTACTTC,CASRTGTQSYEQYF
TRBJ1-3,TRBV9,.,.,TGTGCCAGCAGCGTAGCCAGCAGGTCGGGCTCTGGAAACACCATATATTTT,CASSVASRSGSGNTIYF
TRBJ2-4,TRBV10-1,.,.,TGCGCCAGCAGATGCCACCTCCCACTAGCCAAAAACATTCAGTACTTC,CASRCHLPLAKNIQYF
TRBJ2-5,TRBV29-1,.,many,TGCAGCGTTGAGTGGTACGGCCAAGAGACCCAGTACTTC,CSVEWYGQETQYF
TRBJ1-4,TRBV10-3,.,.,TGTGCCTCGTCGGTGGGGGAAAAACTGTTTTTT,CASSVGEKLFF
TRBJ2-1,TRBV19,.,once,TGTGCCAGTAGTACCTCGCCAGGACGGTACAATGAGCAGTTCTTC,CASSTSPGRYNEQFF
TRBJ1-1,TRBV7-8,.,.,TGTGCCAGCAGCTTAGTTGCGGTGGGGCCTCTGAACACTGAAGCTTTCTTT,CASSLVAVGPLNTEAFF
TRBJ2-7,TRBV9,.,few,TGTGCCAGCAGCCCGCAGCTAGTGGCCTACGAGCAGTACTTC,CASSPQLVAYEQYF
TRBJ2-7,TRBV5-3,.,.,TGTGCCAGCAGCTCCGGGATCACCTACGAGCAGTACTTC,CASSSGITYEQYF
TRBJ1-2,TRBV18,.,.,TGTGCCAGCTCACCAAGTTTCCCAGAACCTAACTATGGCTACACCTTC,CASSPSFPEPNYGYTF
TRBJ2-3,TRBV7-9,TRBD2,.,TGTGCCAGCAGCCACGGGGCGGGAGTGCCCACAGATACGCAGTATTTT,CASSHGAGVPTDTQYF
TRBJ2-1,TRBV7-2,.,.,TGTGCCAGCAGCTTAAGCGCAGGGGTCAATGAGCAGTTCTTC,CASSLSAGVNEQFF
TRBJ1-2,TRBV6-6,TRBD1,.,TGTGCCAGCAGTTACCTGCAGGGGGCGGATGGCTACACCTTC,CASSYLQGADGYTF
TRBJ2-5,TRBV2,.,.,TGTGCCAGCAGTGCTGAGGAGACCCAGTACTTC,CASSAEETQYF